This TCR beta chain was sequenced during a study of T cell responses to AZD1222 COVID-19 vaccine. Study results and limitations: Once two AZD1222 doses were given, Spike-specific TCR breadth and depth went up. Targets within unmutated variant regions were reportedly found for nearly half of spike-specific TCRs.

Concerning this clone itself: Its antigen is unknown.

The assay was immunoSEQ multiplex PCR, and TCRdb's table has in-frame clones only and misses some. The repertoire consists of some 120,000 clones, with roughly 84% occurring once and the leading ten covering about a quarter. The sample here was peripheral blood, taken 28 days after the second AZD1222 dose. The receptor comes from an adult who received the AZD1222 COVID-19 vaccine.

The CDR3 sequence: CASSEMGTQTASNQPQHF. In nucleotides, the CDR3 is TGTGCCAGCAGTGAAATGGGAACTCAAACAGCCAGCAATCAGCCCCAGCATTTT. The chain employs TRBV6-1 and TRBJ1-5; D is unresolved. Germline CDR1 MNHNS, CDR2 SASEGT. Trimming removed 2 bases from V and 1 base from J, with 18 bases in between. There are 18 residues in the CDR3.